The table lists the clone carrying this TCR beta chain with a few counts. Antigen specificity is unknown. The V gene's germline CDR1 is ENHRY and CDR2 SYGVKD. V dropped 10 bases and J dropped 6; count of bases not matched to a gene: 11. This CDR3 has 13 residues. Lesional scalp tissue (obtained by punch biopsy) and peripheral blood were collected from alopecia areata patients. This sample was taken from a study of CD8+ T cells in alopecia areata. On the study more broadly: Those treated were given oral tofacitinib at 5 to 10 mg twice daily.

Extracted RNA was reverse transcribed into cDNA, the sequencing template. The method was immunoSEQ multiplex PCR; TCRdb's version includes in-frame clones alone and lacks a portion of them. Of approximately 180,000 clones listed, 50% to 70% were seen once; the top ten hold around 15%. Findings and caveats of the study: Alopecia totalis/universalis scalp especially showed more expanded CD8+ clones than normal scalp.

The rearrangement joins TRBV10-3 to TRBJ2-7; 8 positions agree with TRBD1. The source is a human donor with alopecia areata. The specimen was CD4+ T cells sorted from blood, collected at week 0. The CDR3 region is CATLRDRSSEQYF. CDR3 DNA sequence: TGTGCCACCCTACGGGACAGGTCTTCCGAGCAGTACTTC.